The TCR beta chain under discussion was sequenced for a study of cytomegalovirus exposure and HLA in healthy donors. Study-wide findings and caveats: Cytomegalovirus status was reportedly diagnosed by the classifier with high specificity and sensitivity. The study labeled 180 or so TCR beta chains cytomegalovirus-associated. Most of the TCR beta V segments (in an earlier analysis) were productive either about 87% or about 30% of the time. Presence/absence analyses assumed roughly uniform sequencing depth across donors, which may not hold.

Germline V lookup: CDR1 MGHRA, CDR2 YSYEKL. Trimming shortened V by 1 base and J by 3 bases, and 9 bases separated the two germline ends. This CDR3 contains 15 residues. Details on this clone: Antigen unknown.

Amplification used 60 Vbeta primers and 13 Jbeta primers. Repertoires were generated with immunoSEQ multiplex PCR, while TCRdb's copy carries only in-frame clones and drops some. Found here are roughly 220,000 clones; the top ten clones hold over 0.95%. The sequence derives from a girl aged 2-10 years in good health and CMV-seropositive. What was sequenced was PBMCs. The chain joins TRBV4-1 to TRBJ2-2; D not resolved. CDR3 region: CASSQGGSHTGELFF. CDR3 sequence (DNA): TGCGCCAGCAGCCAAGGAGGCTCCCACACCGGGGAGCTGTTTTTT.